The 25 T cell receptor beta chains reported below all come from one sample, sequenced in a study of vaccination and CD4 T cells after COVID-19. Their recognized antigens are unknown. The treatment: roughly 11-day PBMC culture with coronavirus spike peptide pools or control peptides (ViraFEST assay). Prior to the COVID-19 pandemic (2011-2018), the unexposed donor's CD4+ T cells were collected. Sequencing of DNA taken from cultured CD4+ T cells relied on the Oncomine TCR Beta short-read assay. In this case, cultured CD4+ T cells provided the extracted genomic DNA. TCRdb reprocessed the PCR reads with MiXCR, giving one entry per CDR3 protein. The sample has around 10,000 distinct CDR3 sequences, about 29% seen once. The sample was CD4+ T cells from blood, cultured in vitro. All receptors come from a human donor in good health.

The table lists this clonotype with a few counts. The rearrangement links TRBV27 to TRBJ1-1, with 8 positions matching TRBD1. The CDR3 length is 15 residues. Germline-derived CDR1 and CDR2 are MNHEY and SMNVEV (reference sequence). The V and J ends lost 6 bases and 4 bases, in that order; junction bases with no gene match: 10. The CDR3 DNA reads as TGTGCCAGCAGCCCAATAAATGACAGGGGCACTGAAGCTTTCTTT. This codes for CASSPINDRGTEAFF.

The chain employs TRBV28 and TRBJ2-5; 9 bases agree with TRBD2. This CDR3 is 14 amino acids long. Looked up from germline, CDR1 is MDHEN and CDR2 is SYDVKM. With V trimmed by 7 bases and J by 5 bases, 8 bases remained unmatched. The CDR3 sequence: CASTRGGRAETQYF. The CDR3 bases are TGTGCCAGCACCCGGGGCGGGAGGGCGGAGACCCAGTACTTC.

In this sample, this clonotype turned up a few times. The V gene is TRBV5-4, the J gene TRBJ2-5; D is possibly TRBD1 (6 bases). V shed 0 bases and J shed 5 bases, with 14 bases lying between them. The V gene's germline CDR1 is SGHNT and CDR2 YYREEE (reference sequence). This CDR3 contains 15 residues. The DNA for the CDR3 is TGTGCCAGCAGCTTGGGGGTCATCAGGGGCGAGACCCAGTACTTC. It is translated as CASSLGVIRGETQYF.

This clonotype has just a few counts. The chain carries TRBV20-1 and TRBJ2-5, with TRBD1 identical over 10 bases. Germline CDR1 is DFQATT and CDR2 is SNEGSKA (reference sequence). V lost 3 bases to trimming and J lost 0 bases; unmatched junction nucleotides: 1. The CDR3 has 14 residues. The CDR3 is CSARDRGYQETQYF. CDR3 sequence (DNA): TGCAGTGCTAGGGACAGGGGGTACCAAGAGACCCAGTACTTC.

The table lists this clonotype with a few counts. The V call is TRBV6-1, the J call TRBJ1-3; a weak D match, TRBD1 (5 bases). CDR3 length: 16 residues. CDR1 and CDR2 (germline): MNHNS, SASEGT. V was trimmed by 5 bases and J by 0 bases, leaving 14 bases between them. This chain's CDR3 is CASSKPQGDSGNTIYF. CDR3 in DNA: TGTGCCAGCAGTAAACCCCAGGGAGACTCTGGAAACACCATATATTTT.

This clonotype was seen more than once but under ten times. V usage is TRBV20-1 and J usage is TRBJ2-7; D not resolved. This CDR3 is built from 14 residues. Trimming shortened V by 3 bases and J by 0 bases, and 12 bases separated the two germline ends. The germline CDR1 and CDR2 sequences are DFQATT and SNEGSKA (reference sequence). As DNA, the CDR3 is TGCAGTGCTAGTCGAGGCGGAAACTCCTACGAGCAGTACTTC. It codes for CSASRGGNSYEQYF.

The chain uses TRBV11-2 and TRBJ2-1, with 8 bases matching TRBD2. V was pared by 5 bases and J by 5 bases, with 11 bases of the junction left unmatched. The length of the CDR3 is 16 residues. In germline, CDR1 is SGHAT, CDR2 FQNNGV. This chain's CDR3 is CASSPISGTQHNEQFF. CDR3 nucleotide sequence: TGTGCCAGCAGCCCGATTAGCGGGACACAGCACAATGAGCAGTTCTTC.

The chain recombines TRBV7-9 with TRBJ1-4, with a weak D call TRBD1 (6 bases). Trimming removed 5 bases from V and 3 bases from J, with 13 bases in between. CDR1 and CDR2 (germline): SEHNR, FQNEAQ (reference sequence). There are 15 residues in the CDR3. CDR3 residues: CASSPRQAPNEKLFF. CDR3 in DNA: TGTGCCAGCAGCCCGCGACAGGCCCCTAATGAAAAACTGTTTTTT.

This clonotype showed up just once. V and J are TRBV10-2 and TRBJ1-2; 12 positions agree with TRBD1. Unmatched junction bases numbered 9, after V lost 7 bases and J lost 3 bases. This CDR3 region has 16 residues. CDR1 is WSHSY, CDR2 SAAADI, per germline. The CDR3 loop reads CASTSRDRGQDYGYTF. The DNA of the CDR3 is TGCGCCAGCACCTCCCGGGACAGGGGGCAAGACTATGGCTACACCTTC.

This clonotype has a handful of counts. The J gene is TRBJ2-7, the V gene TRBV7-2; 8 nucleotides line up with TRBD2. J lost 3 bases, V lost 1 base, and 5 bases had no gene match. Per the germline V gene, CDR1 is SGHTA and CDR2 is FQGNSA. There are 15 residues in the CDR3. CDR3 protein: CASSLDSAGVYEQYF. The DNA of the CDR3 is TGTGCCAGCAGCTTAGACTCAGCGGGAGTCTACGAGCAGTACTTC.

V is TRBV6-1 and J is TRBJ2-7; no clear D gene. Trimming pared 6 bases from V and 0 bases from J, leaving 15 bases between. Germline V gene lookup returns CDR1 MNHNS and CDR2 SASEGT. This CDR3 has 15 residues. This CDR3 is CASSTPTLSSYEQYF. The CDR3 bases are TGTGCCAGCAGCACACCAACTCTAAGCTCCTACGAGCAGTACTTC.

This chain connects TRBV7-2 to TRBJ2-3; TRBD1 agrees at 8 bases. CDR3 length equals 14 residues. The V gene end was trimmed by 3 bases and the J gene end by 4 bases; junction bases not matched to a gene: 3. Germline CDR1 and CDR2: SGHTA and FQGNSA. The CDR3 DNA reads TGTGCCAGCAGCTTCGACAGGGGACCAGATACGCAGTATTTT. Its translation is CASSFDRGPDTQYF.

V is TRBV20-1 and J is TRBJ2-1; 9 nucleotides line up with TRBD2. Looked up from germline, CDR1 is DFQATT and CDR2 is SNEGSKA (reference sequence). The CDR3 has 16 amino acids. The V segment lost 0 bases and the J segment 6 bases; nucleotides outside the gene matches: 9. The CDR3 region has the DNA TGCAGTGCTAGAGATCGGGCGGGAGGGCCAGGCAATGAGCAGTTCTTC. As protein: CSARDRAGGPGNEQFF.

The CDR3 DNA is TGTGCCAGCAGCCGCCGGGGGGATGGCACCGGGGAGCTGTTTTTT. Translated: CASSRRGDGTGELFF. The chain links TRBV11-3 to TRBJ2-2; the match to TRBD2 covers 7 bases. The trim removed 5 bases at V and 4 bases at J, leaving 7 bases unmatched. This CDR3 is built from 15 residues. Germline loops: CDR1 SGHNT, CDR2 YENEEA.

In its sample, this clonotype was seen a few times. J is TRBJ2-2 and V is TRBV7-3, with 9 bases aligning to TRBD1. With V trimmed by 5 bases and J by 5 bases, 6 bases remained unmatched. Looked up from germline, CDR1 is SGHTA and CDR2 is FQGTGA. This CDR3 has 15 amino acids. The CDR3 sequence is CASSPDRGGTGELFF. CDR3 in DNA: TGTGCCAGCAGCCCGGACAGGGGAGGGACCGGGGAGCTGTTTTTT.

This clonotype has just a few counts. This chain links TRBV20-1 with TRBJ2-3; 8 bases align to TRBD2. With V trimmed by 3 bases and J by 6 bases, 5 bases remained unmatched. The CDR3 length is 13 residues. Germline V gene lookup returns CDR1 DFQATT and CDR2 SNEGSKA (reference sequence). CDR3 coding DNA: TGCAGTGCTAGCAAGCGGGAGTTGGATACGCAGTATTTT. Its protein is CSASKRELDTQYF.

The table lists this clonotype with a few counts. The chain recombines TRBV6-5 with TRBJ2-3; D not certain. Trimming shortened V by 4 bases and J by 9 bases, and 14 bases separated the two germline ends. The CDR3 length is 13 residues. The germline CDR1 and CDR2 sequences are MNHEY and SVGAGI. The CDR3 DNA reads TGTGCCAGCAGTTTCTCCTCAATTGACACGCAGTATTTT. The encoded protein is CASSFSSIDTQYF.

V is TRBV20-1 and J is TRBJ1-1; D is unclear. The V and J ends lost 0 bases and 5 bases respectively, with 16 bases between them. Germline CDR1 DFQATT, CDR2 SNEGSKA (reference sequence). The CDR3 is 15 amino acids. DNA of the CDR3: TGCAGTGCTAGAGATGAGGGTTCTGTTAGTACTGAAGCTTTCTTT. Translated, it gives CSARDEGSVSTEAFF.

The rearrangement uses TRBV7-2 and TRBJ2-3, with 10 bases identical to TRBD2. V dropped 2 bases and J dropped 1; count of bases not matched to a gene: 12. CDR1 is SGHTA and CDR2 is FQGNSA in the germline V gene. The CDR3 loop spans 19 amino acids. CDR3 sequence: CASSLRAASGSRGTDTQYF. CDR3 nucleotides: TGTGCCAGCAGCTTAAGGGCGGCTAGCGGGAGCCGTGGCACAGATACGCAGTATTTT.

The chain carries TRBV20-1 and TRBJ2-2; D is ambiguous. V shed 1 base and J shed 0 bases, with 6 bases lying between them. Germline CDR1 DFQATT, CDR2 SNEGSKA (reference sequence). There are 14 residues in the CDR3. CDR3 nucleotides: TGCAGTGCTAGAGTGAGCGCGAACACCGGGGAGCTGTTTTTT. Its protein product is CSARVSANTGELFF.

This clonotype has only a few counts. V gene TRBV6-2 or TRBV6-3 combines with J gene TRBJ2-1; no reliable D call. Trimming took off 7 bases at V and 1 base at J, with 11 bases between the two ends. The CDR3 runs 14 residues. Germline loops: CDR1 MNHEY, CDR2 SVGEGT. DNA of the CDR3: TGTGCCAGCACCCAAGGGTGGTCCTACAATGAGCAGTTCTTC. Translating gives CASTQGWSYNEQFF.

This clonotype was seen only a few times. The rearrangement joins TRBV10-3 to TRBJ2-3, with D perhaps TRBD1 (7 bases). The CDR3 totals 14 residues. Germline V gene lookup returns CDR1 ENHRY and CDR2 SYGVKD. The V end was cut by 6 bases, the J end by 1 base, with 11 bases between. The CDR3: CAIRRDSGTDTQYF. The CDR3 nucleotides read TGTGCCATCAGGCGGGACAGCGGCACAGATACGCAGTATTTT.

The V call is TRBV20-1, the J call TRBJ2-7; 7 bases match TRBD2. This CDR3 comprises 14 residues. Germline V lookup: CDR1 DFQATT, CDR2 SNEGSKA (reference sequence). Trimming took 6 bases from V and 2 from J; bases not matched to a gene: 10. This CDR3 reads CSAQTAGVPYEQYF. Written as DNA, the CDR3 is TGCAGTGCCCAGACGGCGGGAGTTCCCTACGAGCAGTACTTC.

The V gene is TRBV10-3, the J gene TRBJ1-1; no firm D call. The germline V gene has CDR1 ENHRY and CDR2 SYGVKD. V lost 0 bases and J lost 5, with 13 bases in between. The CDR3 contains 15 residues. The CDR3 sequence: CAISESEVLGTEAFF. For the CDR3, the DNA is TGTGCCATCAGTGAGTCTGAGGTCTTGGGGACTGAAGCTTTCTTT.

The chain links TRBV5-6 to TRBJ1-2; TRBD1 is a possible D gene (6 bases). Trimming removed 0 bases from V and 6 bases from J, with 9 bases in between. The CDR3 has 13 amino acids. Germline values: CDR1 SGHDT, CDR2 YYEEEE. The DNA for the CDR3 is TGTGCCAGCAGCTTGGCCGGGACAAATGGCTACACCTTC. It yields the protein CASSLAGTNGYTF.